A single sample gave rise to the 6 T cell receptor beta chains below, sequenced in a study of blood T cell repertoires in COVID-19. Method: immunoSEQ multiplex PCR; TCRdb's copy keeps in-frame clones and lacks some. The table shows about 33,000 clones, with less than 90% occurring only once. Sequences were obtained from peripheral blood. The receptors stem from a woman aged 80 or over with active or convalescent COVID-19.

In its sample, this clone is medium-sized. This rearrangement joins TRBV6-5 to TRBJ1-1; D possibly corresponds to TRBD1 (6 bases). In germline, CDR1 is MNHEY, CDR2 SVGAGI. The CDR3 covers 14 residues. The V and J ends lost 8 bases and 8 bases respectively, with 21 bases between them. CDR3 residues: CASGGPGTPTEAFF. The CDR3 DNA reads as TGTGCCAGCGGGGGCCCAGGGACCCCAACCGAAGCTTTCTTT.

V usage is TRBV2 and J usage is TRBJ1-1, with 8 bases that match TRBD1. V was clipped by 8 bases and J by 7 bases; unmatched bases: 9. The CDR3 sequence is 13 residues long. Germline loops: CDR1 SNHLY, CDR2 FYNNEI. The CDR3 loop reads CASDAAGGGEAFF. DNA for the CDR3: TGTGCCAGCGACGCCGCAGGGGGCGGTGAAGCTTTCTTT.

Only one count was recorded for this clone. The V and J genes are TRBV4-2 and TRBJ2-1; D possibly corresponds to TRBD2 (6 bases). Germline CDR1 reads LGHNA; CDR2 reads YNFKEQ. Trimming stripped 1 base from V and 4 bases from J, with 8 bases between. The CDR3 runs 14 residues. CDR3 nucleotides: TGTGCCAGCAGCCAAGGGGACTCTTACAATGAGCAGTTCTTC. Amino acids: CASSQGDSYNEQFF.

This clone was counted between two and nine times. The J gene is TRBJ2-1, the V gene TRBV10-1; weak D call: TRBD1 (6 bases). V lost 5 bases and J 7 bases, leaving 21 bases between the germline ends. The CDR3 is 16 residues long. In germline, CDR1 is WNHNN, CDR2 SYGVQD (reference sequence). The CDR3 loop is CASSKGDGVSWNEQFF. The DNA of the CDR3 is TGCGCCAGCAGTAAGGGGGACGGGGTCTCGTGGAATGAGCAGTTCTTC.

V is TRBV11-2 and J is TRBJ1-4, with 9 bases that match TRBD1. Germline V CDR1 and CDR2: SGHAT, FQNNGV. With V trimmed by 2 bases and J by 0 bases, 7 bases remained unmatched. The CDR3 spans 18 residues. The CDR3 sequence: CASSLYGTGLPTNEKLFF. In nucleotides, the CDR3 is TGTGCCAGCAGCTTATATGGGACAGGGCTACCAACTAATGAAAAACTGTTTTTT.

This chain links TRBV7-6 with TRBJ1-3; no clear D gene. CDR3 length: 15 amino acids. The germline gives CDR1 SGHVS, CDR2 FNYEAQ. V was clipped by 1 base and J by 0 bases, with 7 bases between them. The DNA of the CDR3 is TGTGCCAGCAGCTTAGGTCCGGGCTCTGGAAACACCATATATTTT. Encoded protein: CASSLGPGSGNTIYF.